This T cell receptor beta chain was found in a study of T cell responses to AZD1222 COVID-19 vaccine. To note about this clone: Its target is not known.

Analyses pooled second doses at about 4 or about 12 weeks. Study conclusions and caveats: White British ancestry dominated among donors, who included more females, and clonal diversity was possibly underestimated.

Repertoires were generated with immunoSEQ multiplex PCR, while TCRdb's copy carries only in-frame clones and drops some. This sample has 250,000 to 300,000 clones, with 85% to 95% found just once. The sequencing here drew on peripheral blood, taken 28 days after the second AZD1222 dose. This receptor was identified in an adult who received the AZD1222 COVID-19 vaccine.

The CDR3 spells CASSQSDGGSGGYTF. The CDR3 bases are TGCGCCAGCAGCCAAAGTGACGGGGGCTCGGGCGGCTACACCTTC. V and J are TRBV4-3 and TRBJ1-2; a possible D gene is TRBD1 (6 bases). Per the germline V gene, CDR1 is LGHNA and CDR2 is YSLEER. The CDR3 contains 15 residues. V lost 2 bases and J lost 8, with 18 bases in between.